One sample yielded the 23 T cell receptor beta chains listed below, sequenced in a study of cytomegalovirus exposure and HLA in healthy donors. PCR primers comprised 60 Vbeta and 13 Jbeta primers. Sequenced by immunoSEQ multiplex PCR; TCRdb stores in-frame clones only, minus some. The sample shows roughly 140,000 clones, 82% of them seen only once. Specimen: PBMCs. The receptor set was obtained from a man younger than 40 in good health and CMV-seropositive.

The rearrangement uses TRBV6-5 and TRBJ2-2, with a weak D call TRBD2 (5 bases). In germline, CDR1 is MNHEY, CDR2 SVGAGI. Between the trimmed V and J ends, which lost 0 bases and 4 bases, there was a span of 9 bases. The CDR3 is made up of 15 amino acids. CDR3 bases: TGTGCCAGCAGTTACTCGAGAGGGTCCACCGGGGAGCTGTTTTTT. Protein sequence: CASSYSRGSTGELFF.

CDR3: CASSFPRDTSYEQYF. As DNA, the CDR3 is TGTGCCAGCAGCTTTCCCCGGGACACCTCCTACGAGCAGTACTTC. This chain joins TRBV7-8 and TRBJ2-7; perhaps TRBD1 as D (6 bases). CDR1 and CDR2 (germline): SGHVS, FQNEAQ. CDR3 length: 15 residues. V was clipped by 3 bases and J by 0 bases, with 12 bases between them.

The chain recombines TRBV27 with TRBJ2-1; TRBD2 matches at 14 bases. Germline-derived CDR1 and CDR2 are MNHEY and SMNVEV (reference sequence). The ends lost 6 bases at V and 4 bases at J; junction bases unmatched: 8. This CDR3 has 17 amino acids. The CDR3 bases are TGTGCCAGCAGCCCAATCGGGACTAGCGGGAGTTACAATGAGCAGTTCTTC. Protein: CASSPIGTSGSYNEQFF.

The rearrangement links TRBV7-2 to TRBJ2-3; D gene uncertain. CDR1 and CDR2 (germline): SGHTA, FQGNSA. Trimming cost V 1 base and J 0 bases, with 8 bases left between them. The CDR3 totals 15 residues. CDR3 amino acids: CASSLGTTSTDTQYF. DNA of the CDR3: TGTGCCAGCAGCTTAGGAACTACTAGCACAGATACGCAGTATTTT.

The CDR3 region has the DNA TGTGCCTGCTACCCGAGGGAAAGGTCCCCAAACACCATATATTTT. Translated, it gives CACYPRERSPNTIYF. V is TRBV30 and J is TRBJ1-3; D not certain. The length of the CDR3 is 15 residues. Germline loops: CDR1 GTSNPN, CDR2 SVGIG (reference sequence). Trimming cost V 6 bases and J 6 bases, with 21 bases left between them.

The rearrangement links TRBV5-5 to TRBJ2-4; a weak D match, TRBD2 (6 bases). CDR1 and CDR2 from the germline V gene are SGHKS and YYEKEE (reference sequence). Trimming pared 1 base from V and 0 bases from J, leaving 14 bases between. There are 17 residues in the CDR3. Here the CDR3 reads CASSLTGGIGAKNIQYF. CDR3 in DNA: TGTGCCAGCAGCTTGACGGGCGGGATCGGAGCCAAAAACATTCAGTACTTC.

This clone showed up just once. The CDR3: CASTPRVQNNEQFF. CDR3 coding DNA: TGTGCCAGCACCCCCAGGGTCCAAAACAATGAGCAGTTCTTC. The chain links TRBV2 to TRBJ2-1; maybe TRBD1 (5 bases). Germline V gives CDR1 SNHLY, CDR2 FYNNEI. Deletions cut 7 bases from V and 5 bases from J, with 15 bases between. CDR3 length: 14 amino acids. Together with reference TRBV2 and TRBJ2-1, the CDR3 gives the full variable domain: EPEVTQTPSHQVTQMGQEVILRCVPISNHLYFYWYRQILGQKVEFLVSFYNNEISEKSEIFDDQFSVERPDGSNFTLKIRSTKLEDSAMYFCASTPRVQNNEQFFGPGTRLTVL.

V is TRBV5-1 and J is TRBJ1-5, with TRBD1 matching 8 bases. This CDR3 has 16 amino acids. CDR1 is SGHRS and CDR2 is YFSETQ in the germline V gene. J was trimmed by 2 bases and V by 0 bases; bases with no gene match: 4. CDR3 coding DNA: TGCGCCAGCAGCTTGGTACCAGGGGGCGGCAATCAGCCCCAGCATTTT. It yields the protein CASSLVPGGGNQPQHF.

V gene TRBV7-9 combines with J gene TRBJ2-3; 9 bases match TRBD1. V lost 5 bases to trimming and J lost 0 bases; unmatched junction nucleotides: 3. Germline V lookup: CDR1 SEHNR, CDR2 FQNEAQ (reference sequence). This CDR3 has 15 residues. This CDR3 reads CASSAGTGSTDTQYF. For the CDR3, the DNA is TGTGCCAGCAGCGCCGGGACAGGGAGCACAGATACGCAGTATTTT.

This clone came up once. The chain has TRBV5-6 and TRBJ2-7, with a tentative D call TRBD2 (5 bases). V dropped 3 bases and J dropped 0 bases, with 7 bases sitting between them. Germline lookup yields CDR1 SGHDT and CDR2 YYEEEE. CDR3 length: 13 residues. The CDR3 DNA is TGTGCCAGCAGCTCACTAGTCTCCTACGAGCAGTACTTC. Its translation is CASSSLVSYEQYF.

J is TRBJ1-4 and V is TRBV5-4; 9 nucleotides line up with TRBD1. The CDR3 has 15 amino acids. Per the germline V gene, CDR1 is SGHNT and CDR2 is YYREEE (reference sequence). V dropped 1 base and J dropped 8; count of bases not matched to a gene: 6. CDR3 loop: CASSLRGQGKEKLFF. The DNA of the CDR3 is TGTGCCAGCAGCTTGAGGGGACAGGGAAAGGAAAAACTGTTTTTT.

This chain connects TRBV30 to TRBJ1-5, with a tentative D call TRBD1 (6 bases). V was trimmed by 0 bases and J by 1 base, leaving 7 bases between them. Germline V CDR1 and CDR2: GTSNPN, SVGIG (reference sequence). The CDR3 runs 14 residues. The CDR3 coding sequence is TGTGCCTGGAGTGTAGGGGGAAGCAATCAGCCCCAGCATTTT. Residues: CAWSVGGSNQPQHF.

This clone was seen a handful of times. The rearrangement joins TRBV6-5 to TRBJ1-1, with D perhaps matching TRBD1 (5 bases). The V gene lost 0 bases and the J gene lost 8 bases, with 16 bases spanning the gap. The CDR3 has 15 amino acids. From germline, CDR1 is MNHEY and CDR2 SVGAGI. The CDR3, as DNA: TGTGCCAGCAGTTACTCCACAGGACGAAACTACGAAGCTTTCTTT. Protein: CASSYSTGRNYEAFF.

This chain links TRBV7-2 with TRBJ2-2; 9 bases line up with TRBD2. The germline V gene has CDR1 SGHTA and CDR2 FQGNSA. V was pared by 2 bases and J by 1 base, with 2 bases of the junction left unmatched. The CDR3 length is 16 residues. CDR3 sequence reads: CASSLILAGNTGELFF. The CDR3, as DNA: TGTGCCAGCAGCTTAATACTAGCGGGGAACACCGGGGAGCTGTTTTTT.

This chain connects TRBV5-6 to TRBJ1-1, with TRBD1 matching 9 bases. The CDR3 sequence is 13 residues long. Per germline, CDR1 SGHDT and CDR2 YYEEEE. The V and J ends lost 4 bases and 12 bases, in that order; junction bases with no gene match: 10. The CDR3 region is CASSLRGTGRTFF. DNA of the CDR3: TGTGCCAGCAGCCTGCGGGGGACAGGGAGAACTTTCTTT. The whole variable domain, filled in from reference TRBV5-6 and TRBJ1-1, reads DAGVTQSPTHLIKTRGQQVTLRCSPKSGHDTVSWYQQALGQGPQFIFQYYEEEERQRGNFPDRFSGHQFPNYSSELNVNALLLGDSALYLCASSLRGTGRTFFGQGTRLTVV.

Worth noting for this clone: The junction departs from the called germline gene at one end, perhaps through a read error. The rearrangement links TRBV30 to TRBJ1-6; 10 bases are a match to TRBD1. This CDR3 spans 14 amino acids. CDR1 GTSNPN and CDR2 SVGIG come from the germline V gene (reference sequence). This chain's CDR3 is CAWVTGGGGSPPHF. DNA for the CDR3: TGTGCCTGGGTGACAGGGGGCGGTGGTTCACCCCCCCACTTT.

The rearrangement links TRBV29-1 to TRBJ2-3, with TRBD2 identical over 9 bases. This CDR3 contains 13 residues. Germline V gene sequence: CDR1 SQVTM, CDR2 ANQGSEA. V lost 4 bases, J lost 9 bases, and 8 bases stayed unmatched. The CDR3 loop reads CSVVGAGGLTQYF. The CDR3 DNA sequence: TGCAGCGTTGTGGGGGCGGGGGGGTTAACGCAGTATTTT.

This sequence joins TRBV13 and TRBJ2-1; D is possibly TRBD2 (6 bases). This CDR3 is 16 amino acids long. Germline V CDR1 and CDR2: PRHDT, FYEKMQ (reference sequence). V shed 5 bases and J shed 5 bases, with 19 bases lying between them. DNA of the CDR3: TGTGCCAGCAGCCCGACGGGTATCGGGGGTCACAATGAGCAGTTCTTC. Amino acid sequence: CASSPTGIGGHNEQFF.

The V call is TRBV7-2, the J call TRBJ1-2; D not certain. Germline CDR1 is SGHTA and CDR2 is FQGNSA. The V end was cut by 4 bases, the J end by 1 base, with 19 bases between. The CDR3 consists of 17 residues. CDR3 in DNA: TGTGCCAGCAGCTACGCCTGGACTCGGAGCCGTAACTATGGCTACACCTTC. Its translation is CASSYAWTRSRNYGYTF. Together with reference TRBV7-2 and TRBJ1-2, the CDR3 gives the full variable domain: GAGVSQSPSNKVTEKGKDVELRCDPISGHTALYWYRQSLGQGLEFLIYFQGNSAPDKSGLPSDRFSAERTGGSVSTLTIQRTQQEDSAVYLCASSYAWTRSRNYGYTFGSGTRLTVV.

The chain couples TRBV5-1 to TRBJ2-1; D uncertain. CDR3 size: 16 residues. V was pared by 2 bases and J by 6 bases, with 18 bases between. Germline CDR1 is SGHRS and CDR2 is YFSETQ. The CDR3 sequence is CASSFTWASQTNEQFF. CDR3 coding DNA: TGCGCCAGCAGCTTCACCTGGGCAAGCCAAACCAATGAGCAGTTCTTC.

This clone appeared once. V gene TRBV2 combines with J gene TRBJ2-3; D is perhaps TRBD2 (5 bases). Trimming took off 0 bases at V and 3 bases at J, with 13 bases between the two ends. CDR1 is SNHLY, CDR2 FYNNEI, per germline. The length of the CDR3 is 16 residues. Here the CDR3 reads CASSEALRAGTDTQYF. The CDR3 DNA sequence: TGTGCCAGCAGTGAAGCTTTGCGGGCGGGTACAGATACGCAGTATTTT.

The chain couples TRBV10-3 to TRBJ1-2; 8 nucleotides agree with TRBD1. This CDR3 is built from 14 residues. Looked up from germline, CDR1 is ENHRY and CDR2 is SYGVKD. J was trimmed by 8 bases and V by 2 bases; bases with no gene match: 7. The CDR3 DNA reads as TGTGCCATCAGTGAGCCTTCCAGGGGGCAGGGCTACACCTTC. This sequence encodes CAISEPSRGQGYTF.

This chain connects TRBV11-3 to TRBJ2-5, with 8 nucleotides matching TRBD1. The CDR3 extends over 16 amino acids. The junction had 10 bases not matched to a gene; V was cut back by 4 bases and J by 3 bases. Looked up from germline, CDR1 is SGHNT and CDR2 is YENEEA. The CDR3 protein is CASSSGLGTGKETQYF. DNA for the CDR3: TGTGCCAGCAGCTCTGGTCTTGGGACAGGAAAAGAGACCCAGTACTTC.